This note documents a single T cell receptor beta chain sequence. Its antigen is not known. The data derive from a study of cytomegalovirus exposure and HLA in healthy donors. The overall study: About 82 million unique TCRs from HLA-typed donors were held in an early release of data.

General study results and limits: Despite most TCR sequences being rare, some public TCRs occurred in many donors. In an earlier analysis, most TCR beta V segments were productive about 87% or about 30% of the time.

Use of 60 Vbeta and 13 Jbeta primers characterized the PCR. The data were produced by immunoSEQ multiplex PCR, yet TCRdb's version contains in-frame clones alone and is incomplete. The sample holds about 160,000 clones, roughly 85% seen once. The ends lost 1 base at V and 2 bases at J; junction bases unmatched: 1. Germline lookup yields CDR1 MNHEY and CDR2 SVGAGI. The CDR3 consists of 15 residues. The source is a man younger than 35 in good health and CMV-seropositive. Sample: PBMCs. The chain uses TRBV6-5 and TRBJ2-1; 8 nucleotides align to TRBD2. The CDR3 DNA sequence: TGTGCCAGCAGTTACTATAGCGGGGCCTACAATGAGCAGTTCTTC. This gives the protein CASSYYSGAYNEQFF.